Below, 10 T cell receptor beta chains from the same sample are listed, as sequenced in a study of human versus mouse CDR3 diversity and MHC coevolution. This table comes from immunoSEQ multiplex PCR, and its TCRdb copy is limited to in-frame clones, with some not included. Among over 60,000 clones listed, 80% to 95% were seen once. Sequenced input: naive CD4+ T cells from blood. Documented subset: CD45RO-negative CD62L-positive naive CD4 T cells. The receptors derive from a person aged 25 to 75 in good health.

The chain employs TRBV30 and TRBJ2-1; D gene ambiguous. CDR1 and CDR2 from the germline V gene are GTSNPN and SVGIG (reference sequence). V dropped 6 bases and J dropped 0 bases, with 9 bases sitting between them. There are 13 residues in the CDR3. The CDR3 DNA reads TGTGCCTGTGGCCCCTTCTCCTACAATGAGCAGTTCTTC. Amino acid sequence: CACGPFSYNEQFF.

The V gene is TRBV30, the J gene TRBJ2-7; TRBD1 matches 10 bases. V shed 3 bases and J 3 bases; nucleotides not matched to a gene: 5. The CDR3 sequence is 14 residues long. From germline, CDR1 is GTSNPN and CDR2 SVGIG (reference sequence). CDR3 sequence (DNA): TGTGCCTGGAGACCGGGACAGGGGCTCTACGAGCAGTACTTC. Translation gives CAWRPGQGLYEQYF.

The chain couples TRBV27 to TRBJ1-6, with a weak D call TRBD1 (5 bases). The V gene lost 2 bases and the J gene lost 1 base, with 12 bases spanning the gap. The CDR3 sequence is 17 residues long. Germline V gene sequence: CDR1 MNHEY, CDR2 SMNVEV (reference sequence). The CDR3 DNA reads TGTGCCAGCAGTTTAAAGGCAGGGTGGTCCTATAATTCACCCCTCCACTTT. This translates into CASSLKAGWSYNSPLHF.

The chain is built from TRBV5-4 and TRBJ2-7, with 8 bases fitting TRBD2. The junction had 5 bases not matched to a gene; V was cut back by 0 bases and J by 0 bases. The CDR3 has 16 residues. Germline CDR1 SGHNT, CDR2 YYREEE (reference sequence). The CDR3 DNA sequence: TGTGCCAGCAGCTTGGTGGCTAGCGGGTCCTCCTACGAGCAGTACTTC. Translation: CASSLVASGSSYEQYF.

J is TRBJ2-7 and V is TRBV28, with TRBD1 identical over 7 bases. The germline gives CDR1 MDHEN, CDR2 SYDVKM. V trimming: 6 bases; J trimming: 4 bases; junction bases outside the gene matches: 9. This CDR3 has 14 amino acids. The CDR3 bases are TGTGCCAGCAGCCACGGGACAGAAGTTTACGAGCAGTACTTC. Protein sequence: CASSHGTEVYEQYF.

Turning to this clone: One junction end disagrees with the germline gene, perhaps due to a read error. The rearrangement links TRBV11-2 to TRBJ2-2, with 7 bases matching TRBD1. In germline, CDR1 is SGHAT, CDR2 FQNNGV. The CDR3 runs 16 residues. CDR3 in DNA: TGTGCCAGCAGCAGAATACAGGGGCCAAGTGCCGGGGAGCTGCTTTTT. Translated, it gives CASSRIQGPSAGELLF.

This clone was recorded only once. The chain uses TRBV19 and TRBJ1-2; TRBD1 might be the D (5 bases). In germline, CDR1 is LNHDA, CDR2 SQIVND (reference sequence). With 4 bases removed from V and 2 bases from J, the gap between germline ends came to 8 bases. This CDR3 is 13 amino acids long. CDR3 residues: CASSRDRNYGYTF. CDR3 bases: TGTGCCAGTAGTAGAGACAGAAACTATGGCTACACCTTC.

This clone was counted a single time. The V call is TRBV6-5, the J call TRBJ1-4; D is undetermined. Trimming left V 3 bases short and J 2 bases short, with 7 bases between. The CDR3 consists of 14 residues. Germline V gene sequence: CDR1 MNHEY, CDR2 SVGAGI. Written as DNA, the CDR3 is TGTGCCAGCAGTTATTCGGAGACTAATGAAAAACTGTTTTTT. This translates into CASSYSETNEKLFF.

The chain uses TRBV18 and TRBJ2-2; no firm D call. The CDR3 covers 13 residues. Germline lookup yields CDR1 KGHSH and CDR2 LQKENI. V lost 3 bases and J 3 bases, leaving 5 bases between the germline ends. CDR3: CASSPSDTGELFF. CDR3 DNA: TGTGCCAGCTCACCGTCGGACACCGGGGAGCTGTTTTTT.

This clone turned up a few times. The chain links TRBV28 to TRBJ1-5; 7 bases match TRBD1. V was clipped by 5 bases and J by 11 bases; unmatched bases: 18. The germline gives CDR1 MDHEN, CDR2 SYDVKM. This CDR3 comprises 16 residues. The CDR3 DNA reads TGTGCCAGCAGTGACCCTGGGACAGATCATGAATCAGCCCAGCATTTT. Translating it yields CASSDPGTDHESAQHF.